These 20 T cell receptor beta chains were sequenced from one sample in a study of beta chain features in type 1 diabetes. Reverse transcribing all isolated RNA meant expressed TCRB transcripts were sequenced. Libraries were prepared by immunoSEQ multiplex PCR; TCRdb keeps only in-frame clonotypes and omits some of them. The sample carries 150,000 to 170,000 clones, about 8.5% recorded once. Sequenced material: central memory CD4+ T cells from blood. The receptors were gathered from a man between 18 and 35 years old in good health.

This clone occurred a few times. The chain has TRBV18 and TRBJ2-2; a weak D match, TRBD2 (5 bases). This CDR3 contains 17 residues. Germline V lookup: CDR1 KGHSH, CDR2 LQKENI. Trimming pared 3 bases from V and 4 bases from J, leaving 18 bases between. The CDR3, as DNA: TGTGCCAGCTCACCCCTTTCTAGCTCTGGACCCACCGGGGAGCTGTTTTTT. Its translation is CASSPLSSSGPTGELFF. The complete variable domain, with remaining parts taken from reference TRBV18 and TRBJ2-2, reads NAGVMQNPRHLVRRRGQEARLRCSPMKGHSHVYWYRQLPEEGLKFMVYLQKENIIDESGMPKERFSAEFPKEGPSILRIQQVVRGDSAAYFCASSPLSSSGPTGELFFGEGSRLTVL.

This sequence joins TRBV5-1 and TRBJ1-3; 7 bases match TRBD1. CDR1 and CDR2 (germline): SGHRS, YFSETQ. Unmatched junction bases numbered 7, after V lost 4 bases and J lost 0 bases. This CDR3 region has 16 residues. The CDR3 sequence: CASSERGQSSGNTIYF. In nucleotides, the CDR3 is TGCGCCAGCAGCGAACGGGGACAGAGCTCTGGAAACACCATATATTTT.

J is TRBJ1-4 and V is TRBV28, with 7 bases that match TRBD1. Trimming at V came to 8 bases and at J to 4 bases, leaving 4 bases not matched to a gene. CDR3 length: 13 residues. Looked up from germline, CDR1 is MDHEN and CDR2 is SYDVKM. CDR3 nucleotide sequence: TGTGCCAGCTATGACAGGGATAATGAAAAACTGTTTTTT. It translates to CASYDRDNEKLFF.

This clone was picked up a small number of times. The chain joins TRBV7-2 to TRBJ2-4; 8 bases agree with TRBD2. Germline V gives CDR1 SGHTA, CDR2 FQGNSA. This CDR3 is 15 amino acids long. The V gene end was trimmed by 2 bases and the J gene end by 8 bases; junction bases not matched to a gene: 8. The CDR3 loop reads CASSLSAGGLDIQYF. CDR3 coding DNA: TGTGCCAGCAGCTTATCGGCGGGGGGACTGGACATTCAGTACTTC.

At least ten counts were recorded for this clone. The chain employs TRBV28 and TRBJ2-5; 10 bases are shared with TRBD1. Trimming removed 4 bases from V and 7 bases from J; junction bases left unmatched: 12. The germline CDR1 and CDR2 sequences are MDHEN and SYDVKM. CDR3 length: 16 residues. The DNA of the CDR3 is TGTGCCAGCAGTTCCCCCTCCGGACAGGGGGGAGGGACCCAGTACTTC. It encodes CASSSPSGQGGGTQYF.

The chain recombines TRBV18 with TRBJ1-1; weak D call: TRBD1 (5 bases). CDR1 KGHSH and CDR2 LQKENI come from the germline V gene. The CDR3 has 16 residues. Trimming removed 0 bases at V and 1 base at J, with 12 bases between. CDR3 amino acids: CASSPPFRATNTEAFF. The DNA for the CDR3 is TGTGCCAGCTCACCACCATTCAGGGCGACGAACACTGAAGCTTTCTTT.

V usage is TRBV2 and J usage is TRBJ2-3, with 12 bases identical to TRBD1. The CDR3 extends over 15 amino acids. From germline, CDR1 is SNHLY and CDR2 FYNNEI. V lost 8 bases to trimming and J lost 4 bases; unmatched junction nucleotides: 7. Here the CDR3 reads CASSGTGGAADTQYF. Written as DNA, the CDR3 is TGTGCCAGCTCAGGGACAGGGGGCGCGGCAGATACGCAGTATTTT.

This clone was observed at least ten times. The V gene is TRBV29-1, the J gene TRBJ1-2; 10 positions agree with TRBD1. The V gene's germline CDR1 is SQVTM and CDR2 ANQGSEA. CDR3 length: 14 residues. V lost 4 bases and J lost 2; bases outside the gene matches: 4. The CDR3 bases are TGCAGCGTTGCCGGGACAGGGGACAACTATGGCTACACCTTC. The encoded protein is CSVAGTGDNYGYTF. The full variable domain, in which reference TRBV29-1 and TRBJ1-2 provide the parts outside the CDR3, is SAVISQKPSRDICQRGTSLTIQCQVDSQVTMMFWYRQQPGQSLTLIATANQGSEATYESGFVIDKFPISRPNLTFSTLTVSNMSPEDSSIYLCSVAGTGDNYGYTFGSGTRLTVV.

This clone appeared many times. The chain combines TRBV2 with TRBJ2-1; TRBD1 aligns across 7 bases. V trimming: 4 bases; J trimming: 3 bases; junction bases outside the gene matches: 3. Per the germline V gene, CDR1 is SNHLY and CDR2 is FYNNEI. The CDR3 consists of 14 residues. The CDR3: CASSGTGLYNEQFF. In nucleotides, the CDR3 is TGTGCCAGCAGTGGGACAGGCCTCTACAATGAGCAGTTCTTC.

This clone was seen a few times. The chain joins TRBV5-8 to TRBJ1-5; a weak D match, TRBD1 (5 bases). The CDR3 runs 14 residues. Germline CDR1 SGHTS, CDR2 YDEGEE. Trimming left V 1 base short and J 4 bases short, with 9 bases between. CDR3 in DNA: TGTGCCAGCAGCTTGACGCCAGGGAATCAGCCCCAGCATTTT. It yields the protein CASSLTPGNQPQHF.

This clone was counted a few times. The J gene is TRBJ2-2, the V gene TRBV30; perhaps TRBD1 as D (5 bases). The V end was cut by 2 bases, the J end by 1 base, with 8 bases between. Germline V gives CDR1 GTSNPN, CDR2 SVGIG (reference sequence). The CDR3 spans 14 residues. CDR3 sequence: CAWSRGLNTGELFF. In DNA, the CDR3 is TGTGCCTGGAGTAGGGGTTTGAACACCGGGGAGCTGTTTTTT.

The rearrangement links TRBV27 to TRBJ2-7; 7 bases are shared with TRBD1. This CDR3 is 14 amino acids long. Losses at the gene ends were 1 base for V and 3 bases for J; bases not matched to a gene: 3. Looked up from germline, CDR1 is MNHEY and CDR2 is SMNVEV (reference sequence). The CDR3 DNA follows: TGTGCCAGCAGTTTATGGTCAGGGGGCTACGAGCAGTACTTC. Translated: CASSLWSGGYEQYF.

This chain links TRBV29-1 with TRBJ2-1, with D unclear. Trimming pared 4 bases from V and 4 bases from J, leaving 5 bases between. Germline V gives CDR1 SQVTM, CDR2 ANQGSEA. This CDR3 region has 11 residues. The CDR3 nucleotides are TGCAGCGTTGTCAGATACAATGAGCAGTTCTTC. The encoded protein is CSVVRYNEQFF.

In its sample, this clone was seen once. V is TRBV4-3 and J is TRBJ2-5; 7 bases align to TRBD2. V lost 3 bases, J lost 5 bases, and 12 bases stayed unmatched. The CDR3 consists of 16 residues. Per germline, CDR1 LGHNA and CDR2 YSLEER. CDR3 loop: CASSQEVGGGAETQYF. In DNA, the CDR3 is TGCGCCAGCAGCCAGGAGGTGGGGGGAGGGGCCGAGACCCAGTACTTC.

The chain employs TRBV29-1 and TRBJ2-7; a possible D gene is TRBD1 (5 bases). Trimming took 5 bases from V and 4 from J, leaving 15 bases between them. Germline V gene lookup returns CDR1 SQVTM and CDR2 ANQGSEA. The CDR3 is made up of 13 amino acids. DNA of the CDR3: TGCAGCGTTTTTAAGCAGGGCAGGTACGAGCAGTACTTC. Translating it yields CSVFKQGRYEQYF.

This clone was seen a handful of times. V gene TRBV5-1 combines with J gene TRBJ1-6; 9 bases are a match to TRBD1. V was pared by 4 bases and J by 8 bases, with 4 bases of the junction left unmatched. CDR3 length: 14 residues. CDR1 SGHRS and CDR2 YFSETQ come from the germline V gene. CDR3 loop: CASSRDRADSPLHF. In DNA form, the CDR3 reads TGCGCCAGCAGCCGGGACAGGGCGGATTCACCCCTCCACTTT.

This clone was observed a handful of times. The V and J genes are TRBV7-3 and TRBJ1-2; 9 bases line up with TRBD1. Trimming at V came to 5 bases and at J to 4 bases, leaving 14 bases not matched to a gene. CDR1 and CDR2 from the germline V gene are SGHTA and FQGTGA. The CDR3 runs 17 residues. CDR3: CASSPHLNRGQGYGYTF. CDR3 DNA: TGTGCCAGCAGCCCACACCTAAACAGGGGGCAGGGCTATGGCTACACCTTC.

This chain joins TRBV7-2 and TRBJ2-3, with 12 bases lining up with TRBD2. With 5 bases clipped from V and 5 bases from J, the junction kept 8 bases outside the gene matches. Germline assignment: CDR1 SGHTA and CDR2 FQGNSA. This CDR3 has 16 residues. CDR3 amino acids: CASSPLAGGSQDTQYF. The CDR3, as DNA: TGTGCCAGCAGCCCCCTAGCGGGAGGGAGTCAAGATACGCAGTATTTT.

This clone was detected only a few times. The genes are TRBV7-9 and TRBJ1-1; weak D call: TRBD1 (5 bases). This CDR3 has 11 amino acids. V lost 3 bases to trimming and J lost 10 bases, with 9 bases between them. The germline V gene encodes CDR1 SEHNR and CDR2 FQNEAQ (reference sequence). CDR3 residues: CASSLGGGAFF. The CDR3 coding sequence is TGTGCCAGCAGCTTGGGGGGGGGAGCTTTCTTT.

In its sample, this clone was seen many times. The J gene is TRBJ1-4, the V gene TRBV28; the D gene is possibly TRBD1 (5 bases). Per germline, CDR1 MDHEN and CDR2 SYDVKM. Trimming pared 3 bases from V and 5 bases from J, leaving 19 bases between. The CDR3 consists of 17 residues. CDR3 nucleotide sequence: TGTGCCAGCAGTTTGTCCAGGGTAGGAACCTCAAATGAAAAACTGTTTTTT. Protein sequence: CASSLSRVGTSNEKLFF. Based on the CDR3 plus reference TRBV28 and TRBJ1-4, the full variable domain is DVKVTQSSRYLVKRTGEKVFLECVQDMDHENMFWYRQDPGLGLRLIYFSYDVKMKEKGDIPEGYSVSREKKERFSLILESASTNQTSMYLCASSLSRVGTSNEKLFFGSGTQLSVL.